This T cell receptor beta chain was identified during a study of T cell responses to AZD1222 COVID-19 vaccine. J lost 7 bases, V lost 2 bases, and 9 bases had no gene match. Germline CDR1 and CDR2: MNHNY and SVGAGI (reference sequence). This CDR3 comprises 15 residues. Some clones are missing from TCRdb's copy, which holds only in-frame ones; the method was immunoSEQ multiplex PCR. The sample holds about 92,000 clones; over 75% are singletons and the top ten take more than 8.5%. The sequence was collected from an adult in good health. The rearrangement joins TRBV6-6 to TRBJ1-2, with TRBD1 matching over 8 bases. Here the sequenced sample was peripheral blood, taken on day 0 of AZD1222 vaccination. The CDR3 here is CASSYQTGENSGYTF. In nucleotides, the CDR3 is TGTGCCAGCAGTTACCAGACAGGGGAGAATTCTGGCTACACCTTC.